Shown below are 27 T cell receptor beta chains from a single sample sequenced in a study of CD8+ T cells in alopecia areata. As the sequencing template, cDNA was produced by extracting RNA and reverse transcribing it. The data were produced by immunoSEQ multiplex PCR, yet TCRdb's version contains in-frame clones alone and is incomplete. The repertoire has 150,000 to 200,000 clones, approximately 59% of them found once; the top ten carry roughly 14%. The starting material was CD4+ T cells sorted from blood, obtained at week 0. Receptors originate from a human donor with alopecia areata.

This clone was counted once. This sequence joins TRBV10-3 and TRBJ2-7, with 13 bases lining up with TRBD2. The CDR3 totals 15 residues. J lost 7 bases, V lost 3 bases, and 6 bases had no gene match. Germline lookup yields CDR1 ENHRY and CDR2 SYGVKD. The CDR3: CAISEGGLAGVEQYF. CDR3 coding DNA: TGTGCCATCAGTGAAGGAGGACTAGCGGGGGTTGAGCAGTACTTC.

In the case of this clone: One junction end does not reproduce the germline sequence, and a read error may be involved. This sequence joins TRBV4-2 and TRBJ2-7, with a weak D call TRBD2 (5 bases). Germline lookup yields CDR1 LGHNA and CDR2 YNFKEQ. The CDR3 is 14 residues long. DNA of the CDR3: TGTGCCGGCAGCCGCGGACGGGAAGGATACGAGCAGTACTTC. Translation: CAGSRGREGYEQYF.

The chain combines TRBV29-1 with TRBJ2-3; D is uncertain. Germline lookup yields CDR1 SQVTM and CDR2 ANQGSEA. The CDR3 runs 11 residues. Here the CDR3 reads CSCFWADTQYF. CDR3 in DNA: TGCAGTTGCTTTTGGGCAGATACGCAGTATTTT.

V usage is TRBV30 and J usage is TRBJ2-1; D gene uncertain. V was pared by 3 bases and J by 1 base, with 13 bases between. Germline loops: CDR1 GTSNPN, CDR2 SVGIG (reference sequence). The CDR3 covers 15 residues. CDR3 in amino acids: CAWRGKGSSYNEQFF. CDR3 DNA: TGTGCCTGGAGGGGTAAGGGATCATCCTACAATGAGCAGTTCTTC.

V gene TRBV29-1 combines with J gene TRBJ2-7; 8 nucleotides match TRBD2. Looked up from germline, CDR1 is SQVTM and CDR2 is ANQGSEA. The CDR3 length is 13 residues. The junction had 8 bases not matched to a gene; V was cut back by 6 bases and J by 4 bases. The CDR3 DNA reads as TGCAGCGTCCGTGCGGGGGGCCGGTACGAGCAGTACTTC. It specifies CSVRAGGRYEQYF.

This clone was observed a handful of times. V and J are TRBV9 and TRBJ2-5; D remains ambiguous. CDR1 and CDR2 (germline): SGDLS, YYNGEE. The V gene lost 3 bases and the J gene lost 5 bases, with 14 bases spanning the gap. This CDR3 is built from 14 residues. This CDR3 is CASSGDQWTETQYF. The DNA for the CDR3 is TGTGCCAGCAGCGGTGACCAATGGACGGAGACCCAGTACTTC.

The table lists this clone with a count of one. The chain employs TRBV30 and TRBJ1-6, with 7 nucleotides matching TRBD1. The CDR3 loop spans 15 amino acids. Germline CDR1 is GTSNPN and CDR2 is SVGIG (reference sequence). The V segment lost 4 bases and the J segment 9 bases; nucleotides outside the gene matches: 12. The DNA for the CDR3 is TGTGCCTGGACTCTGGGGCGACAGGGAGGTTCACCCCTCCACTTT. It encodes CAWTLGRQGGSPLHF. Using reference TRBV30 and TRBJ1-6 for the parts outside the CDR3, the full variable domain is SQTIHQWPATLVQPVGSPLSLECTVEGTSNPNLYWYRQAAGRGLQLLFYSVGIGQISSEVPQNLSASRPQDRQFILSSKKLLLSDSGFYLCAWTLGRQGGSPLHFGNGTRLTVT.

The CDR3 region is CATSRDWLVMAYTF. The CDR3 nucleotides are TGTGCCACCAGCAGAGATTGGTTAGTTATGGCCTACACCTTC. V usage is TRBV15 and J usage is TRBJ1-2, with D uncertain. The V gene's germline CDR1 is LNHNV and CDR2 YYDKDF (reference sequence). The CDR3 contains 14 residues. V lost 0 bases to trimming and J lost 10 bases, with 15 bases between them. Supplemented by reference TRBV15 and TRBJ1-2, the full variable domain reads DAMVIQNPRYQVTQFGKPVTLSCSQTLNHNVMYWYQQKSSQAPKLLFHYYDKDFNNEADTPDNFQSRRPNTSFCFLDIRSPGLGDTAMYLCATSRDWLVMAYTFGSGTRLTVV.

In its sample, this clone was seen a few times. The chain recombines TRBV7-8 with TRBJ2-1, with TRBD1 matching over 9 bases. Germline V gene lookup returns CDR1 SGHVS and CDR2 FQNEAQ. This CDR3 has 13 amino acids. The trim removed 2 bases at V and 13 bases at J, leaving 6 bases unmatched. The CDR3 DNA is TGTGCCAGCAGCTTAATGAGACAGGGGGAACAGTTCTTC. Its protein product is CASSLMRQGEQFF. Full variable domain (rest looked up from reference TRBV7-8 and TRBJ2-1): GAGVSQSPRYKVAKRGQDVALRCDPISGHVSLFWYQQALGQGPEFLTYFQNEAQLDKSGLPSDRFFAERPEGSVSTLKIQRTQQEDSAVYLCASSLMRQGEQFFGPGTRLTVL.

DNA for the CDR3: TGTGCCAGCAAAGGACTGTACAATGAGCAGTTCTTC. Its translation: CASKGLYNEQFF. The chain has TRBV27 and TRBJ2-1; TRBD2 might be the D (5 bases). Germline CDR1 is MNHEY and CDR2 is SMNVEV (reference sequence). This CDR3 is 12 amino acids long. V dropped 7 bases and J dropped 4 bases, with 8 bases sitting between them.

This chain connects TRBV29-1 to TRBJ2-7; D not resolved. V was clipped by 3 bases and J by 0 bases, with 6 bases between them. The CDR3 extends over 12 amino acids. Per the germline V gene, CDR1 is SQVTM and CDR2 is ANQGSEA. The DNA of the CDR3 is TGCAGCGTTGACAGTACCTCCTACGAGCAGTACTTC. This translates into CSVDSTSYEQYF.

V gene TRBV15 combines with J gene TRBJ2-7, with 9 bases that match TRBD1. Germline V gene lookup returns CDR1 LNHNV and CDR2 YYDKDF (reference sequence). Trimming at V came to 5 bases and at J to 6 bases, leaving 8 bases not matched to a gene. The length of the CDR3 is 14 residues. For the CDR3, the DNA is TGTGCCACCAGCGGTCGGGACAGGGATACCGAGCAGTACTTC. Its protein product is CATSGRDRDTEQYF.

The chain's CDR3 is CASSVDSGNTIYF. In DNA, the CDR3 is TGTGCCAGCAGCGTAGACTCTGGAAACACCATATATTTT. The V call is TRBV9, the J call TRBJ1-3; no firm D call. CDR1 and CDR2 from the germline V gene are SGDLS and YYNGEE. The CDR3 sequence is 13 residues long. Trimming shortened V by 0 bases and J by 0 bases, and 1 base separated the two germline ends.

The chain joins TRBV29-1 to TRBJ2-5; D ambiguous. The CDR3 runs to 11 residues. Trimming left V 3 bases short and J 7 bases short, with 9 bases between. Germline CDR1 reads SQVTM; CDR2 reads ANQGSEA. The DNA of the CDR3 is TGCAGCGTTGATGTACAGCGGACCCAGTACTTC. This sequence encodes CSVDVQRTQYF.

The rearrangement uses TRBV29-1 and TRBJ2-2, with a tentative D call TRBD1 (5 bases). The V end was cut by 1 base, the J end by 4 bases, with 10 bases between. The CDR3 loop spans 14 amino acids. Germline assignment: CDR1 SQVTM and CDR2 ANQGSEA. CDR3: CSVEGSQGTGELFF. The CDR3 nucleotides read TGCAGCGTTGAAGGTAGCCAGGGCACCGGGGAGCTGTTTTTT.

V and J are TRBV2 and TRBJ1-6; no clear D. Germline V CDR1 and CDR2: SNHLY, FYNNEI. The CDR3 is made up of 15 amino acids. V was pared by 3 bases and J by 7 bases, with 13 bases between. The CDR3 protein is CASSDSQSPNSPLHF. Here the CDR3 DNA reads TGTGCCAGCAGTGATAGCCAGAGTCCAAATTCACCCCTCCACTTT.

The V call is TRBV12-5, the J call TRBJ1-5; 7 bases align to TRBD1. CDR1 is LGHNT and CDR2 is FRNRAP in the germline V gene. J gave up 6 bases and V 4 bases, and 15 bases lay outside the gene matches. The CDR3 has 17 residues. Here the CDR3 reads CASGSLPWTGDTQPQHF. The CDR3 bases are TGTGCTAGTGGTTCCCTTCCCTGGACAGGTGACACTCAGCCCCAGCATTTT.

This clone has just one count. The chain is built from TRBV25-1 and TRBJ1-4; D gene unclear. V was pared by 5 bases and J by 0 bases, with 16 bases between. From germline, CDR1 is MGHDK and CDR2 SYGVNS. CDR3 length: 17 residues. CDR3 sequence: CASSPGTGGATNEKLFF. The CDR3 bases are TGTGCCAGCAGTCCCGGCACCGGCGGGGCAACTAATGAAAAACTGTTTTTT.

This chain joins TRBV29-1 and TRBJ1-1, with D possibly being TRBD1 (6 bases). Trimming left V 0 bases short and J 7 bases short, with 24 bases between. The germline gives CDR1 SQVTM, CDR2 ANQGSEA. The CDR3 is 17 residues long. CDR3 in DNA: TGCAGCGTTGAAGATGTAAAATTGCGGGACACCTCAAATGAAGCTTTCTTT. Protein: CSVEDVKLRDTSNEAFF.

This chain joins TRBV30 and TRBJ1-2, with 8 bases that match TRBD1. The CDR3 sequence is 14 residues long. Germline trimming cut 8 bases from V and 4 bases from J; bases unmatched to any gene: 12. The V gene's germline CDR1 is GTSNPN and CDR2 SVGIG (reference sequence). CDR3 coding DNA: TGTGCCGCCCCGAAGCCCGACAGGGGCTATGGCTACACCTTC. This sequence encodes CAAPKPDRGYGYTF.

V gene TRBV18 combines with J gene TRBJ1-1, with D tentatively TRBD1 (5 bases). Germline-derived CDR1 and CDR2 are KGHSH and LQKENI. V was cut by 3 bases and J by 1 base, with 12 bases left in between. The CDR3 contains 15 residues. The CDR3 region is CASSPRWGGNTEAFF. CDR3 bases: TGTGCCAGCTCACCTCGTTGGGGCGGGAACACTGAAGCTTTCTTT.

The chain uses TRBV4-1 and TRBJ2-7; 14 nucleotides align to TRBD2. This CDR3 contains 17 residues. V gave up 5 bases and J gave up 5 bases; unmatched junction bases: 11. Germline CDR1 reads MGHRA; CDR2 reads YSYEKL. The DNA of the CDR3 is TGCGCCAGCAGCACCGGACTAGCGGGGGGCCTTCGCGACGAGCAGTACTTC. Translating it yields CASSTGLAGGLRDEQYF.

The chain links TRBV29-1 to TRBJ2-5; D remains unclear. The V end lost 3 bases, the J end lost 4 bases, and 6 bases lay between the germline ends. The CDR3 loop spans 11 amino acids. CDR1 and CDR2 from the germline V gene are SQVTM and ANQGSEA. The CDR3 DNA follows: TGCAGCGTTGATTTGGTAGAGACCCAGTACTTC. Its protein product is CSVDLVETQYF.

The CDR3 sequence: CASSFGTDNEQFF. CDR3 sequence (DNA): TGTGCCAGCAGCTTTGGGACCGACAATGAGCAGTTCTTC. This chain joins TRBV5-6 and TRBJ2-1; either TRBD1 or TRBD2 may fit D (5 bases each). Germline lookup yields CDR1 SGHDT and CDR2 YYEEEE. Trimming pared 2 bases from V and 5 bases from J, leaving 8 bases between. The CDR3 contains 13 residues.

The chain is built from TRBV5-1 and TRBJ1-1, with D unresolved. CDR3 length: 15 residues. In germline, CDR1 is SGHRS, CDR2 YFSETQ. V lost 4 bases and J 1 base, leaving 14 bases between the germline ends. DNA for the CDR3: TGCGCCAGCAGCATTGAGGCTAGACAGAACACTGAAGCTTTCTTT. As protein: CASSIEARQNTEAFF.

This chain joins TRBV5-1 and TRBJ2-5; 7 bases line up with TRBD1. The CDR3 length is 16 residues. V was clipped by 0 bases and J by 5 bases; unmatched bases: 10. Germline CDR1 SGHRS, CDR2 YFSETQ. Here the CDR3 reads CASSLGDSSAAETQYF. The DNA of the CDR3 is TGCGCCAGCAGCTTGGGGGACAGCTCAGCCGCGGAGACCCAGTACTTC.

This clone appeared a single time. The chain links TRBV2 to TRBJ2-6; 7 nucleotides line up with TRBD1. V lost 8 bases, J lost 3 bases, and 4 bases stayed unmatched. CDR1 is SNHLY and CDR2 is FYNNEI in the germline V gene. The CDR3 consists of 14 residues. The CDR3 nucleotides are TGTGCCAGCTTAGGGGGCGATGGGGCCAACGTCCTGACTTTC. Translated, it gives CASLGGDGANVLTF.